The rows below give T cell receptor beta chains drawn from one sample of a study of HIV-infected patients and healthy controls. Via MiXCR, TCRdb re-called the 5' RACE reads, giving one row per CDR3 protein. The sample holds 17,000 or so distinct CDR3 sequences, around 5% seen once. The sequencing input was blood. These receptors all come from an adult in good health. The conserved cysteine and the conserved F or W are not part of the CDR3 here.

V gene	J gene	CDR3 protein
TRBV27	TRBJ2-3	ASSLNSVTDTQY
TRBV4-2	TRBJ2-7	ASSPTPGLAATYEQY
TRBV3-1	TRBJ1-1	ASSRLSAEAF
TRBV5-1	TRBJ2-5	ASSVNDAETQY
TRBV6-4	TRBJ2-2	ASSTAGDTGELF
TRBV29-1	TRBJ1-1	SVAGTGEAF
TRBV27	TRBJ1-2	ASSFHRGNYGYT
TRBV7-3	TRBJ2-3	ASSSGPVDTQY
TRBV6-5	TRBJ2-5	ATLIGGTQY
TRBV5-1	TRBJ2-7	ASSVDSYSYEQY
TRBV19	TRBJ2-7	ATRGGGPPYEQY
TRBV3-1	TRBJ2-2	ASSQAPGELF
TRBV6-6	TRBJ2-5	ASSYSLAGGPQGTQY
TRBV12-3/TRBV12-4	TRBJ1-2	ASRPTGVNGYT
TRBV25-1	TRBJ2-1	ASSVLVYNEQF
TRBV28	TRBJ1-2	ASSTPPGYGYT
TRBV11-3	TRBJ1-1	ASSLVLAAEAF
TRBV6-6	TRBJ1-1	ASSYSMDRGRNTEAF
TRBV7-3	TRBJ2-7	ASSLSSIGEQY
TRBV20-1	TRBJ2-1	SARVTTRARTYNEQF
TRBV4-3	TRBJ2-3	ASSQAGQGNTDTQY
TRBV18	TRBJ1-1	ASSTQGGAEAF
TRBV3-1	TRBJ1-1	ASSQSGGPGRAD
TRBV28	TRBJ2-3	ASSTLAGAITDTQY
TRBV12-3/TRBV12-4	TRBJ2-6	ASSLGDRWAGANVLT
TRBV18	TRBJ2-1	ASSPRWEQF
TRBV20-1	TRBJ1-3	SANPTASGNTIY
TRBV7-2	TRBJ2-5	ASSLSGGGGETQY
TRBV7-2	TRBJ2-3	ASSPSTDTQY
TRBV19	TRBJ2-3	ASSIGGSRGTDTQY
TRBV2	TRBJ2-7	ASSPWSHEQY
TRBV20-1	TRBJ1-3	SALDRTNTIY
TRBV28	TRBJ2-6	ASSLARPGANVLT
TRBV29-1	TRBJ2-5	SALSGEETQY
TRBV2	TRBJ1-2	ASSEAGKNYGYT
TRBV7-9	TRBJ1-1	ASRMDRLLNTEAF
TRBV5-5	TRBJ2-2	ASSFGPNTGELF
TRBV5-1	TRBJ2-7	ASSLPSGTSYEQY
TRBV20-1	TRBJ1-1	SARVGRVGTEAF
TRBV6-6	TRBJ1-2	ASSLGQGVTHGYT
TRBV5-1	TRBJ2-7	ASSLAQTGDEQY
TRBV12-3/TRBV12-4	TRBJ2-5	ASSFAVIEAETQY
TRBV28	TRBJ1-4	ASRNMDRGSEKLF
TRBV7-6	TRBJ1-1	ASSNRPQREAF
TRBV4-3	TRBJ2-7	ASSRSWGPSPYEQY